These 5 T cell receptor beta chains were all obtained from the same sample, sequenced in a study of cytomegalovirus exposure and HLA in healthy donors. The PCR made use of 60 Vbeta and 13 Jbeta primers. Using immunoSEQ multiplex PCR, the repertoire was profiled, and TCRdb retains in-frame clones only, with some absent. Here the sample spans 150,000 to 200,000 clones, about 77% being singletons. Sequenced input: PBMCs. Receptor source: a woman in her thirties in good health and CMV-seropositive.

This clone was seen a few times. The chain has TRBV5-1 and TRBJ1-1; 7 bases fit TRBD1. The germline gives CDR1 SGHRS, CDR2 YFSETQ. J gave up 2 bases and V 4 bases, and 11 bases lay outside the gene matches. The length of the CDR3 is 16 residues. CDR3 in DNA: TGCGCCAGCAGCAGCCAGGGGGGCGCGGTCAACACTGAAGCTTTCTTT. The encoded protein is CASSSQGGAVNTEAFF. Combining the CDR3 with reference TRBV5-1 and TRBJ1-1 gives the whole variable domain KAGVTQTPRYLIKTRGQQVTLSCSPISGHRSVSWYQQTPGQGLQFLFEYFSETQRNKGNFPGRFSGRQFSNSRSEMNVSTLELGDSALYLCASSSQGGAVNTEAFFGQGTRLTVV.

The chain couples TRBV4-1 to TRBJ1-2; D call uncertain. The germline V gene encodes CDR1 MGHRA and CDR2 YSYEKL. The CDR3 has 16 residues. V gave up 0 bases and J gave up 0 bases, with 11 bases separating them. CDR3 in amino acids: CASSQDRPGANYGYTF. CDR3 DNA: TGCGCCAGCAGCCAAGATCGCCCGGGAGCTAACTATGGCTACACCTTC.

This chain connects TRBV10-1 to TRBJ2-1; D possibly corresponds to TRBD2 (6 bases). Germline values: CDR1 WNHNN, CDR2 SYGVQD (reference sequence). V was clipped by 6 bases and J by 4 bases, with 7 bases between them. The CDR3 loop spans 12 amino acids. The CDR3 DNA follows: TGCGCCAGCAGCGGGACTTACAATGAGCAGTTCTTC. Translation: CASSGTYNEQFF.

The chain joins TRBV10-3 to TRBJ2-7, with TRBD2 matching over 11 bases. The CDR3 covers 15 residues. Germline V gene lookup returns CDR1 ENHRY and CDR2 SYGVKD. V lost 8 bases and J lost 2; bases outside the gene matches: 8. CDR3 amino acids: CAIGTGTSGTYEQYF. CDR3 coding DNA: TGTGCCATCGGCACCGGGACTAGCGGAACCTACGAGCAGTACTTC.

The CDR3 DNA sequence: TGCGCCAGCGTGGCCACCGCGGGGAATAATCAGCCCCAGCATTTT. It encodes CASVATAGNNQPQHF. This rearrangement joins TRBV10-2 to TRBJ1-5; D is uncertain. CDR3 length: 15 amino acids. CDR1 and CDR2 from the germline V gene are WSHSY and SAAADI. Trimming took 8 bases from V and 4 from J, leaving 18 bases between them.